These T cell receptor beta chains were read from a single sample in a study of PD-L1 blockade in urothelial cancer. The repertoire was sequenced with immunoSEQ multiplex PCR; TCRdb's copy has only in-frame clones and lacks some. The sample yields approximately 50,000 clones, about 81% seen once. The sample here was PBMCs, taken around atezolizumab (anti-PD-L1) treatment. These receptors were taken from a man aged 65 to 79 with urothelial cancer. CDR3s include the opening cysteine and the closing phenylalanine or tryptophan. A D gene is named only where the DNA matches it firmly. Size is omitted from some rows. Given values are once, few, many or a class for expanded clones.

J,size,D,V,DNA,CDR3
TRBJ1-1,.,.,TRBV5-1,TGCGCCAGCAGCTTAGTTCTCGTGGGCCTGAACACTGAAGCTTTCTTT,CASSLVLVGLNTEAFF
TRBJ1-1,.,.,TRBV5-1,TGCGCCAGCAGCTTACAGGGGAACACTGAAGCTTTCTTT,CASSLQGNTEAFF
TRBJ1-1,.,TRBD1,TRBV18,TGTGCCAGCTCACCGATGGGGACAGGGGCGTCAGGGGGAACTGAAGCTTTCTTT,CASSPMGTGASGGTEAFF
TRBJ1-2,.,TRBD1,TRBV5-1,TGCGCCAGCAGCTTGGCAACAGGGGGCTCCTATGGCTACACCTTC,CASSLATGGSYGYTF
TRBJ1-1,.,.,TRBV28,TGTGCCAGCACGTTAAGGACGGGAGGAAGGACTGAAGCTTTCTTT,CASTLRTGGRTEAFF
TRBJ2-2,.,.,TRBV4-3,TGCGCCAGCAGCCAAGATTCGTCTCACACCGGGGAGCTGTTTTTT,CASSQDSSHTGELFF
TRBJ1-1,.,.,TRBV6-5,TGTGCCAGCAGCCCGGCAGGGAAGGCCACTGAAGCTTTCTTT,CASSPAGKATEAFF
TRBJ1-2,many,.,TRBV7-3,TGTGCCAGCAGCCCATCCCCGTGGGGGGTCTATGGCTACACCTTC,CASSPSPWGVYGYTF
TRBJ2-1,once,.,TRBV7-6,TGTGCCAGCAGCTTAGGAATAGGGAGGTCCGATGAGCAGTTCTTC,CASSLGIGRSDEQFF
TRBJ2-1,.,TRBD1,TRBV7-7,TGTGCCAGCAGCTTAGCAAGGGGGCCGAGCAATGAGCAGTTCTTC,CASSLARGPSNEQFF